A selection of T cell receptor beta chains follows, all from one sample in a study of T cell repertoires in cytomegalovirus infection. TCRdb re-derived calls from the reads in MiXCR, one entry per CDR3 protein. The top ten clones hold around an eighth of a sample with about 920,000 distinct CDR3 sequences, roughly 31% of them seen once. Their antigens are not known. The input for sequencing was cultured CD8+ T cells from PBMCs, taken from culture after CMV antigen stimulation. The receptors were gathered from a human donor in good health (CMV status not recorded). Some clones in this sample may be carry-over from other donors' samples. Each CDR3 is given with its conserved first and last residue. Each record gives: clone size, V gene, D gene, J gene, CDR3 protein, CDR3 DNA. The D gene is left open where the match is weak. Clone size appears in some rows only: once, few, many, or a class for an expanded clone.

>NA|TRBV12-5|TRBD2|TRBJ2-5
CASGSSPGGEETQYF
TGTGCTAGTGGTTCCTCCCCCGGGGGGGAAGAGACCCAGTACTTC
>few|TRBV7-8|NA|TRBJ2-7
CASSLDVGTVYEQYF
TGTGCCAGCAGCTTAGACGTCGGGACGGTCTACGAGCAGTACTTC
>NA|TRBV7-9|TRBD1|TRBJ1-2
CASSHGQGEPLNYGYTF
TGTGCCAGCAGCCACGGACAGGGGGAACCTCTTAACTATGGCTACACCTTC
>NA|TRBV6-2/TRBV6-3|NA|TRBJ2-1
CASSYVTQGNEQFF
TGTGCCAGCAGTTACGTGACACAGGGAAATGAGCAGTTCTTC
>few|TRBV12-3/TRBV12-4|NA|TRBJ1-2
CASRPYTGIGYTF
TGTGCCAGCAGGCCTTACACAGGGATTGGCTACACCTTC
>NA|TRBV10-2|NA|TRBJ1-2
CASSESGLDGYTF
TGCGCCAGCAGTGAGTCGGGTCTCGATGGCTACACCTTC
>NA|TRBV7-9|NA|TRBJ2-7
CASSPHANYEQYF
TGTGCCAGCAGCCCCCACGCCAACTACGAGCAGTACTTC
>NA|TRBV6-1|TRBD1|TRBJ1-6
CVSRTDRGPNSPLHF
TGTGTCAGCAGAACAGACAGGGGACCCAATTCACCCCTCCACTTT
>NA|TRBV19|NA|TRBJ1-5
CASTSLGGYNQPQHF
TGTGCCAGTACCTCTCTGGGGGGTTACAATCAGCCCCAGCATTTT
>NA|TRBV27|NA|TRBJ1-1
CATSRVVNTEAFF
TGTGCCACAAGCAGGGTAGTTAACACTGAAGCTTTCTTT
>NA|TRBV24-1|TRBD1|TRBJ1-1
CATRDRGGGEAFF
TGTGCCACCCGGGACAGGGGAGGAGGTGAAGCTTTCTTT
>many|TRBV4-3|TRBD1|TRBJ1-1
CASSQGSADRVRVASEAFF
TGCGCCAGCAGCCAAGGGTCAGCCGACAGGGTACGAGTTGCCTCTGAAGCTTTCTTT
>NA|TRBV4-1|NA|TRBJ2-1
CASSQRSVEVPEQFF
TGCGCCAGCAGCCAACGATCGGTGGAGGTACCTGAGCAGTTCTTC
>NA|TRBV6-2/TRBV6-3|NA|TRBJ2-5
CASSYATGKETQYF
TGTGCCAGCAGTTACGCTACAGGGAAAGAGACCCAGTACTTC
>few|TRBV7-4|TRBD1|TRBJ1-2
CASSPTGGGYTF
TGTGCCAGCAGCCCGACAGGGGGCGGCTACACCTTC
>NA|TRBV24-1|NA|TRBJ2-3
CATSGGHKADTQYF
TGTGCCACCAGCGGGGGGCACAAGGCAGATACGCAGTATTTT
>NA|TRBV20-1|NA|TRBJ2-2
CSAGLSGWSGELFF
TGCAGTGCTGGCCTTTCGGGGTGGTCCGGGGAGCTGTTTTTT
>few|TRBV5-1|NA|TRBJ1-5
CASSPGLEGQPQHF
TGCGCCAGCAGCCCCGGGCTCGAGGGTCAGCCCCAGCATTTT
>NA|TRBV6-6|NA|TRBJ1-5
CASSYSRSSNQPQHF
TGTGCCAGCAGTTACTCGAGAAGTAGCAATCAGCCCCAGCATTTT
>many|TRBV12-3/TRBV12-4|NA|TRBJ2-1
CASTQLWGSSYNEQFF
TGTGCCAGCACCCAACTGTGGGGGAGCTCCTACAATGAGCAGTTCTTC
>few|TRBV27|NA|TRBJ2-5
CATQTGLQETQYF
TGTGCCACCCAAACAGGGCTACAAGAGACCCAGTACTTC
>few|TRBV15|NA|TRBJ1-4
CATSSFLPGPNEKLFF
TGTGCCACCAGCAGCTTCTTGCCAGGCCCTAATGAAAAACTGTTTTTT
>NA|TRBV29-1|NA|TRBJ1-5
CSVGSGYSNQPQHF
TGCAGCGTTGGGTCCGGTTATAGCAATCAGCCCCAGCATTTT
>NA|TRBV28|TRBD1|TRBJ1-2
CASSYPGTVDYGYTF
TGTGCCAGCAGTTACCCAGGGACAGTCGACTATGGCTACACCTTC
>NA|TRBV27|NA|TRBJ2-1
CASSPLGGGYYNEQFF
TGTGCCAGCAGTCCCCTGGGAGGGGGCTACTACAATGAGCAGTTCTTC
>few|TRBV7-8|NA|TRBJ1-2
CASSVEGDYGYTF
TGTGCCAGCAGCGTAGAGGGGGACTATGGCTACACCTTC
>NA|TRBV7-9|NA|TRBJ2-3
CASSLVERLRRSSTDTQYF
TGTGCCAGCAGCTTAGTGGAGCGTCTCAGACGATCTAGCACAGATACGCAGTATTTT
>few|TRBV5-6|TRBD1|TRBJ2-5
CASSIGQGLVETQYF
TGTGCCAGCAGCATAGGACAGGGTCTCGTAGAGACCCAGTACTTC
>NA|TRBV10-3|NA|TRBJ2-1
CAISDYNNEQFF
TGTGCCATCAGTGACTATAACAATGAGCAGTTCTTC